In its sample, the clone carrying this T cell receptor beta chain was seen a few times. Its cognate antigen is unknown. This CDR3 has 16 residues. V dropped 2 bases and J dropped 3 bases, with 14 bases sitting between them. CDR1 and CDR2 (germline): SEHNR, FQNEAQ (reference sequence). The data were taken from a study of naive and memory T cell subsets. Two oligonucleotides, mixed equimolar, formed the beta constant-region primer covering TRBC1 and TRBC2. Four rounds of PCR amplified the ligated cDNA using nested alpha and beta constant-region primers plus SP2. TCRdb called the UMI-ligation and nested PCR reads again in MiXCR, with one record for every CDR3 protein. The sample holds 85,000 or so distinct CDR3 sequences; about 8.2% are singletons and the top ten take less than 1.5%. Overall study findings and caveats: Activation and differentiation may alter RNA-based TCR counts. Over 85% of naive TCR sequences appeared only once, unlike memory subsets. Naive repertoires, especially CD8, held a few larger clonotypes, possibly memory cells re-expressing CD45RA. No ground truth validated the naive and memory repertoire findings.

The TCR sequence derives from a human donor in good health. Sample: naive CD8+ T cells from blood. The V call is TRBV7-9, the J call TRBJ2-1, with a weak D call TRBD2 (5 bases). The CDR3 DNA is TGTGCCAGCAGCTTAACGTTCGTGGGAGACTACAATGAGCAGTTCTTC. Translation gives CASSLTFVGDYNEQFF.